Below, one T cell receptor (beta chain) is given with its context. The antigen remains unidentified. This entry is derived from a study of beta chain features in type 1 diabetes. Overall study results and limits: Researchers could not determine here whether HLA type influences TCRB rearrangement. Moderate but significant shortening of TCRB CDR3s was recorded in all four CD4+ subsets from Type 1 diabetes patients. Insertions at VDJ junctions were less frequent in type 1 diabetes patients. These patients also deleted more nucleotides at the same junctions.

The CDR3 covers 11 residues. The germline V gene has CDR1 MNHEY and CDR2 SMNVEV (reference sequence). V was pared by 5 bases and J by 3 bases, with 5 bases between. TCRB transcripts that were expressed got sequenced, as all of the isolated RNA had been reverse transcribed. Sequencing used immunoSEQ multiplex PCR; TCRdb keeps in-frame clones, though not all of them. The sample yields about 330,000 clones, 9.5% to 11% seen once. The clonotype originates from a woman younger than 45 in good health. The chain couples TRBV27 to TRBJ2-7; no firm D call. Material for sequencing was naive CD4+ T cells from blood. CDR3 sequence: CASSHNYEQYF. CDR3 DNA: TGTGCCAGCAGTCACAACTACGAGCAGTACTTC.